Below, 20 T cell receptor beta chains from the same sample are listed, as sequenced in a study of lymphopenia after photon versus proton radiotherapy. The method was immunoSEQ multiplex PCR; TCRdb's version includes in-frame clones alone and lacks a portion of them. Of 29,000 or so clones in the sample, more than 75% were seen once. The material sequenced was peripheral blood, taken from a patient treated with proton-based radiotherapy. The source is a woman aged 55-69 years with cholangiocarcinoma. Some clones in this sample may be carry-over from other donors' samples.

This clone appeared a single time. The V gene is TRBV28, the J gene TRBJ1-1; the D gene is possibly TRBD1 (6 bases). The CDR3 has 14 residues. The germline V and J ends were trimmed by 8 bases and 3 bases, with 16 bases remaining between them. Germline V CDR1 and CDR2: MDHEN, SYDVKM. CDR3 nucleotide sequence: TGTGCCAGCGTACAGGGAGGGGTCCACACTGAAGCTTTCTTT. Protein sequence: CASVQGGVHTEAFF.

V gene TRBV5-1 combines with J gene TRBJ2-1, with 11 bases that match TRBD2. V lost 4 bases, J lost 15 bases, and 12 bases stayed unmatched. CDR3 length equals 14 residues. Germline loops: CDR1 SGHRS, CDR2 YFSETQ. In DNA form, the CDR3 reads TGCGCCAGCAGCCCCGGACTAGCGGGTGGGCCTCTGTTCTTC. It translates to CASSPGLAGGPLFF.

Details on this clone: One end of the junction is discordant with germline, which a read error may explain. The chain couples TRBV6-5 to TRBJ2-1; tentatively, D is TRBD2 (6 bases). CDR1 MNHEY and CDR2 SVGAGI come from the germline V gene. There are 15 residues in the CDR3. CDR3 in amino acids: CASSYSSGTYSEQFF. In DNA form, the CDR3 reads TGTGCCAGCAGTTACTCTAGCGGAACATACAGTGAGCAGTTCTTC.

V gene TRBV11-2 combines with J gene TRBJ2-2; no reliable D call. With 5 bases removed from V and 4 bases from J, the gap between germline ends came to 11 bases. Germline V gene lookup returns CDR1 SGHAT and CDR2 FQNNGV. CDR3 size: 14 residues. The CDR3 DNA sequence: TGTGCCAGCAGCATAAGGGCCCCCACCGGGGAGCTGTTTTTT. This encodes CASSIRAPTGELFF.

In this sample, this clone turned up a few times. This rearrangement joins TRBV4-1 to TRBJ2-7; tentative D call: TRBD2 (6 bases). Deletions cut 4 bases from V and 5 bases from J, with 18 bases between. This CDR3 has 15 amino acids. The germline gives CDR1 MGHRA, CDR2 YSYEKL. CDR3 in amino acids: CASSLRAVGLDEQYF. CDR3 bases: TGCGCCAGCAGCCTTCGCGCGGTGGGACTCGACGAGCAGTACTTC.

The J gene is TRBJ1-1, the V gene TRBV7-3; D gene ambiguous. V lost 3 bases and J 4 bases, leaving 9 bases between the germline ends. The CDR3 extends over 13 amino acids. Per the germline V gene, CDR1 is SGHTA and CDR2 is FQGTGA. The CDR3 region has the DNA TGTGCCAGCAGCTTGAGTCACGGCACTGAAGCTTTCTTT. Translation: CASSLSHGTEAFF.

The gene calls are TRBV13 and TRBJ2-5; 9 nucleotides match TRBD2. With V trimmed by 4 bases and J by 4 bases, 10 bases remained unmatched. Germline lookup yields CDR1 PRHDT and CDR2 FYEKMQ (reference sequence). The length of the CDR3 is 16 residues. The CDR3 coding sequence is TGTGCCAGCAGCTCTGGGGCTAGCGGGGTAGGAGAGACCCAGTACTTC. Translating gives CASSSGASGVGETQYF.

As DNA, the CDR3 is TGTGCCAGCTCACCTACTAGGGAAGAGACCCAGTACTTC. Translation gives CASSPTREETQYF. The rearrangement links TRBV18 to TRBJ2-5, with a weak D call TRBD2 (5 bases). V lost 3 bases, J lost 3 bases, and 8 bases lay in between. Per the germline V gene, CDR1 is KGHSH and CDR2 is LQKENI. The CDR3 is 13 amino acids.

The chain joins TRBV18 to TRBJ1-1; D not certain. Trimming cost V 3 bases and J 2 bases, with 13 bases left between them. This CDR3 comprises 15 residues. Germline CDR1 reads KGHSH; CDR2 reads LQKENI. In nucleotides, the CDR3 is TGTGCCAGCTCACCTCGAAATACAAGAAACACTGAAGCTTTCTTT. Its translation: CASSPRNTRNTEAFF. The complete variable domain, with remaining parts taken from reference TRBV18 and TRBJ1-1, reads NAGVMQNPRHLVRRRGQEARLRCSPMKGHSHVYWYRQLPEEGLKFMVYLQKENIIDESGMPKERFSAEFPKEGPSILRIQQVVRGDSAAYFCASSPRNTRNTEAFFGQGTRLTVV.

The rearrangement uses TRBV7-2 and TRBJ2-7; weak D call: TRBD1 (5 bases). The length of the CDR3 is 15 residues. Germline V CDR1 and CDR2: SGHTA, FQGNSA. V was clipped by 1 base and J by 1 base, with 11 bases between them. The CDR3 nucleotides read TGTGCCAGCAGCTTAGGGAAAGCAGGGTCCTACGAGCAGTACTTC. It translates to CASSLGKAGSYEQYF.

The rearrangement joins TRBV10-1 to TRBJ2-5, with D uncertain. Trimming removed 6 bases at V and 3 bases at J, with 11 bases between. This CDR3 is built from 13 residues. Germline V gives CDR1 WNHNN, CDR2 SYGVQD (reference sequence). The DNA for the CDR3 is TGCGCCAGCAGCCCCAGTCGGGAAGAGACCCAGTACTTC. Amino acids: CASSPSREETQYF.

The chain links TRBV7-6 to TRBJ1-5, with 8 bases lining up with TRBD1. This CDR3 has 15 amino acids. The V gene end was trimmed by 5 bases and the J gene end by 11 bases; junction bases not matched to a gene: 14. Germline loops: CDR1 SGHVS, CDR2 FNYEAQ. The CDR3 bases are TGTGCCAGCAGCGTGGCGGACAGGGACTTGGGAGCCCAGCATTTT. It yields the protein CASSVADRDLGAQHF.

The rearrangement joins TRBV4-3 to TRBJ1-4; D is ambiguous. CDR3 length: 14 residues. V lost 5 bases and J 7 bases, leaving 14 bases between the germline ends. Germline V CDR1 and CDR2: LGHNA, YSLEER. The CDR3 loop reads CASSTQAGVEKLFF. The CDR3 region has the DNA TGCGCCAGCAGCACCCAGGCCGGGGTTGAAAAACTGTTTTTT.

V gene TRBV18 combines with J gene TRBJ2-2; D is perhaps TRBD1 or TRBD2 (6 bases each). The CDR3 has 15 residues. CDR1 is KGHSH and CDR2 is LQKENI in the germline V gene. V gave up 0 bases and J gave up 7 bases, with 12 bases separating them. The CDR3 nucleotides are TGTGCCAGCTCACCACCCCAGGGGAGGAACGGGGAGCTGTTTTTT. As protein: CASSPPQGRNGELFF.

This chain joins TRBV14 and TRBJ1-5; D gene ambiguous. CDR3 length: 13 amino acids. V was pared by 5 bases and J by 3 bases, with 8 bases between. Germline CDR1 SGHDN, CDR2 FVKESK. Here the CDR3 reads CASSDFDNQPQHF. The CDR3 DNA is TGTGCCAGCAGCGACTTCGACAATCAGCCCCAGCATTTT.

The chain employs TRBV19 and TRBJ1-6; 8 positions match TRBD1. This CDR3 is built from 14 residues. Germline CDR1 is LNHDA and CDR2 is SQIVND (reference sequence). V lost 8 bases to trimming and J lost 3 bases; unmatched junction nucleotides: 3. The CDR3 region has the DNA TGTGCCAGTCAGACAGGGGACTATAATTCACCCCTCCACTTT. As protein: CASQTGDYNSPLHF.

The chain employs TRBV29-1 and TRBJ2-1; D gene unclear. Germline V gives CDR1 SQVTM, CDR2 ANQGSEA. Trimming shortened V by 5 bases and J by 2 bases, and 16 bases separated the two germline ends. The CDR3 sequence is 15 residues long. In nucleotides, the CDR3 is TGCAGCGTTCCGGGCAGAACCTATACCTACAATGAGCAGTTCTTC. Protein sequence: CSVPGRTYTYNEQFF.

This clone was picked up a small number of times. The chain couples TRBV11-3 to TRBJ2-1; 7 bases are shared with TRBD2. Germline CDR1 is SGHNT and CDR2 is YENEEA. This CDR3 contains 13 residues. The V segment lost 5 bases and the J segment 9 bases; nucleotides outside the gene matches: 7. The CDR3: CASSNWGRGEQFF. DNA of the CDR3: TGTGCCAGCAGCAACTGGGGGAGGGGTGAGCAGTTCTTC.

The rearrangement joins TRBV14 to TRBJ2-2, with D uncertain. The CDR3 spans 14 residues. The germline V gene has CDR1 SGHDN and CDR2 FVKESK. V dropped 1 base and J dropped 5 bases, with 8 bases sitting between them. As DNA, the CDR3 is TGTGCCAGCAGCCAAGGCAGGCTGACCGGGGAGCTGTTTTTT. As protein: CASSQGRLTGELFF.

The CDR3 sequence is CASSSFYSTEAFF. DNA of the CDR3: TGTGCCAGCAGCTCTTTTTACTCCACTGAAGCTTTCTTT. The V gene is TRBV5-6, the J gene TRBJ1-1; no clear D gene. The CDR3 is made up of 13 amino acids. V was shortened by 3 bases and J by 4 bases, with 10 bases between the two germline ends. Germline assignment: CDR1 SGHDT and CDR2 YYEEEE.